The 23 T cell receptor beta chains in this list originate from one sample, sequenced in a study of OX40 agonist ivuxolimab in advanced cancers. Only in-frame clones appear in the TCRdb table, and some are missing; sequencing was by immunoSEQ multiplex PCR. The repertoire holds tens of thousands of clones, with approximately 95% as singletons. The material sequenced was CD4+ or CD8+ T cells sorted from blood, taken in a trial of the OX40 agonist ivuxolimab. These receptors all come from an adult with an advanced solid tumor such as melanoma, head and neck, liver or kidney cancer.

This clone was seen just once. V and J are TRBV27 and TRBJ2-7; 8 bases line up with TRBD2. The ends lost 2 bases at V and 4 bases at J; junction bases unmatched: 16. Per germline, CDR1 MNHEY and CDR2 SMNVEV (reference sequence). CDR3 length equals 18 residues. CDR3 residues: CASSLRSGLVVGFYEQYF. DNA of the CDR3: TGTGCCAGCAGTTTAAGGTCGGGACTAGTGGTTGGGTTTTACGAGCAGTACTTC.

The gene calls are TRBV19 and TRBJ2-1; 11 bases map to TRBD2. V shed 3 bases and J 8 bases; nucleotides not matched to a gene: 12. Germline V gives CDR1 LNHDA, CDR2 SQIVND (reference sequence). The CDR3 loop spans 17 amino acids. The CDR3 DNA sequence: TGTGCCAGTAGTATGGTACTAGCGGGAGCCACTATGCATGAGCAGTTCTTC. Translating gives CASSMVLAGATMHEQFF. Full variable domain (remainder filled in from reference TRBV19 and TRBJ2-1): DGGITQSPKYLFRKEGQNVTLSCEQNLNHDAMYWYRQDPGQGLRLIYYSQIVNDFQKGDIAEGYSVSREKKESFPLTVTSAQKNPTAFYLCASSMVLAGATMHEQFFGPGTRLTVL.

The V gene is TRBV15, the J gene TRBJ2-6; D is possibly TRBD1 (5 bases). Trimming removed 8 bases at V and 4 bases at J, with 9 bases between. In germline, CDR1 is LNHNV, CDR2 YYDKDF (reference sequence). This CDR3 region has 13 residues. The CDR3 nucleotides read TGTGCCACCCAGGGTACCGGGGCCAACGTCCTGACTTTC. It specifies CATQGTGANVLTF. Together with reference TRBV15 and TRBJ2-6, the CDR3 gives the full variable domain: DAMVIQNPRYQVTQFGKPVTLSCSQTLNHNVMYWYQQKSSQAPKLLFHYYDKDFNNEADTPDNFQSRRPNTSFCFLDIRSPGLGDTAMYLCATQGTGANVLTFGAGSRLTVL.

The V and J genes are TRBV7-2 and TRBJ2-1, with D unclear. V was pared by 4 bases and J by 1 base, with 14 bases between. CDR3 size: 16 residues. From germline, CDR1 is SGHTA and CDR2 FQGNSA. This CDR3 reads CASSSLSGGSYNEQFF. CDR3 nucleotide sequence: TGTGCCAGCAGCTCCCTGAGTGGCGGTTCCTACAATGAGCAGTTCTTC.

The V gene is TRBV29-1, the J gene TRBJ1-1; tentative D call: TRBD1 (5 bases). V gave up 7 bases and J gave up 6 bases, with 15 bases separating them. Germline V gene lookup returns CDR1 SQVTM and CDR2 ANQGSEA. This CDR3 is built from 12 residues. This chain's CDR3 is CSAIPGTAEAFF. The DNA for the CDR3 is TGCAGCGCCATCCCAGGGACTGCTGAAGCTTTCTTT.

The gene calls are TRBV5-8 and TRBJ2-7, with 12 bases fitting TRBD2. Germline V gene lookup returns CDR1 SGHTS and CDR2 YDEGEE. V shed 2 bases and J 2 bases; nucleotides not matched to a gene: 5. This CDR3 spans 16 amino acids. The CDR3 DNA is TGTGCCAGCAGCTTCGGGACTAGCGGGCCGACCTACGAGCAGTACTTC. Protein: CASSFGTSGPTYEQYF.

The chain has TRBV27 and TRBJ1-1; D not resolved. The V gene's germline CDR1 is MNHEY and CDR2 SMNVEV (reference sequence). V lost 6 bases and J 4 bases, leaving 9 bases between the germline ends. This CDR3 has 12 amino acids. The CDR3 sequence is CASRHMGTEAFF. In DNA, the CDR3 is TGTGCCAGCAGGCACATGGGCACTGAAGCTTTCTTT.

The V and J genes are TRBV10-3 and TRBJ1-2, with 7 bases lining up with TRBD1. The CDR3 consists of 18 residues. Looked up from germline, CDR1 is ENHRY and CDR2 is SYGVKD. Trimming took 3 bases from V and 0 from J; bases not matched to a gene: 13. CDR3 nucleotides: TGTGCCATCAGTGACCCCAGGGGGGGAAGGGGGTCTAACTATGGCTACACCTTC. Protein: CAISDPRGGRGSNYGYTF.

The chain combines TRBV18 with TRBJ2-7; D is possibly TRBD1 or TRBD2 (6 bases each). Deletions cut 5 bases from V and 5 bases from J, with 19 bases between. Germline CDR1 is KGHSH and CDR2 is LQKENI. The CDR3 is 15 amino acids. CDR3 protein: CASSTTGGRIHEQYF. In DNA form, the CDR3 reads TGTGCCAGCTCAACCACTGGGGGGCGCATCCACGAGCAGTACTTC.

The chain has TRBV6-6 and TRBJ1-1, with D uncertain. There are 11 residues in the CDR3. Germline-derived CDR1 and CDR2 are MNHNY and SVGAGI (reference sequence). The V gene lost 4 bases and the J gene lost 4 bases, with 4 bases spanning the gap. This CDR3 is CASSFPTEAFF. Written as DNA, the CDR3 is TGTGCCAGCAGTTTCCCCACTGAAGCTTTCTTT.

V gene TRBV27 combines with J gene TRBJ1-5; TRBD1 aligns across 9 bases. The CDR3 runs to 18 residues. Germline loops: CDR1 MNHEY, CDR2 SMNVEV (reference sequence). V gave up 3 bases and J gave up 2 bases; unmatched junction bases: 11. CDR3 sequence: CASSFGGFRDRGNQPQHF. CDR3 coding DNA: TGTGCCAGCAGTTTTGGTGGGTTCCGGGACAGGGGCAATCAGCCCCAGCATTTT.

About this clone itself: A read error may account for a junction end that differs from germline. The V call is TRBV4-3, the J call TRBJ2-2; TRBD1 matches at 7 bases. The CDR3 extends over 19 amino acids. The germline V gene encodes CDR1 LGHNA and CDR2 YSLEER. The CDR3 sequence: CDSSQERPSDRAGTGELFF. CDR3 nucleotide sequence: TGCGACAGCAGCCAAGAGCGCCCCTCCGACAGGGCGGGCACCGGGGAGCTGTTTTTT.

This sequence joins TRBV29-1 and TRBJ1-1; TRBD1 aligns across 7 bases. This CDR3 has 14 residues. Germline values: CDR1 SQVTM, CDR2 ANQGSEA. J was trimmed by 1 base and V by 6 bases; bases with no gene match: 8. This CDR3 is CSVSRDRENTEAFF. In nucleotides, the CDR3 is TGCAGCGTCTCTAGGGACAGAGAGAACACTGAAGCTTTCTTT.

This clone has just one count. The J gene is TRBJ1-4, the V gene TRBV4-1, with TRBD1 matching over 9 bases. The length of the CDR3 is 15 residues. CDR1 is MGHRA, CDR2 YSYEKL, per germline. Losses at the gene ends were 4 bases for V and 8 bases for J; bases not matched to a gene: 8. The CDR3: CASSPQQGAGEKLFF. The CDR3, as DNA: TGCGCCAGCAGCCCCCAACAGGGGGCCGGAGAAAAACTGTTTTTT.

The V gene is TRBV18, the J gene TRBJ1-1; perhaps TRBD1 as D (5 bases). CDR3 size: 14 residues. Germline-derived CDR1 and CDR2 are KGHSH and LQKENI. With 2 bases removed from V and 3 bases from J, the gap between germline ends came to 10 bases. The CDR3, as DNA: TGTGCCAGCTCACCAGGGGGAACTTACACTGAAGCTTTCTTT. Amino acids: CASSPGGTYTEAFF.

The rearrangement uses TRBV7-2 and TRBJ1-2; no clear D. Germline V gene sequence: CDR1 SGHTA, CDR2 FQGNSA. The CDR3 runs to 15 residues. V lost 5 bases and J lost 0, with 13 bases in between. The CDR3 region is CASSPVRVANYGYTF. The CDR3 DNA reads as TGTGCCAGCAGCCCCGTGAGGGTCGCTAACTATGGCTACACCTTC.

This chain links TRBV29-1 with TRBJ1-2, with 11 bases lining up with TRBD1. The CDR3 extends over 15 amino acids. Germline CDR1 SQVTM, CDR2 ANQGSEA. V lost 3 bases, J lost 1 base, and 4 bases stayed unmatched. This CDR3 is CSVEGTGGINYGYTF. The CDR3 bases are TGCAGCGTTGAGGGGACAGGGGGAATTAACTATGGCTACACCTTC. Full variable domain (missing parts from reference TRBV29-1 and TRBJ1-2): SAVISQKPSRDICQRGTSLTIQCQVDSQVTMMFWYRQQPGQSLTLIATANQGSEATYESGFVIDKFPISRPNLTFSTLTVSNMSPEDSSIYLCSVEGTGGINYGYTFGSGTRLTVV.

This chain uses TRBV29-1 with TRBJ2-1; TRBD2 might be the D (7 bases). CDR3 length: 13 amino acids. V was trimmed by 8 bases and J by 5 bases, leaving 16 bases between them. The V gene's germline CDR1 is SQVTM and CDR2 ANQGSEA. The CDR3 loop reads CSSWAGANNEQFF. The CDR3 DNA follows: TGCAGCTCCTGGGCGGGGGCTAACAATGAGCAGTTCTTC.

This rearrangement joins TRBV18 to TRBJ2-3; 12 nucleotides match TRBD2. The CDR3 contains 18 residues. The germline V gene encodes CDR1 KGHSH and CDR2 LQKENI. V shed 5 bases, J shed 3 bases, and the junction held 12 bases outside the gene matches. The CDR3 nucleotides read TGTGCCAGCTCATCCCCCGCGACTAGCGGGAGTGTAACAGATACGCAGTATTTT. Its protein product is CASSSPATSGSVTDTQYF.

CDR3 in amino acids: CASSAGQGWVSYEQYF. CDR3 nucleotide sequence: TGTGCCAGTAGTGCGGGACAGGGATGGGTTTCCTACGAGCAGTACTTC. The V and J genes are TRBV19 and TRBJ2-7; 9 bases agree with TRBD1. The germline V gene encodes CDR1 LNHDA and CDR2 SQIVND (reference sequence). The CDR3 contains 16 residues. Trimming at V came to 5 bases and at J to 1 base, leaving 9 bases not matched to a gene.

The V gene is TRBV5-5, the J gene TRBJ2-7; 11 nucleotides agree with TRBD2. Trimming cost V 0 bases and J 4 bases; bases outside gene matches: 3. CDR1 SGHKS and CDR2 YYEKEE come from the germline V gene (reference sequence). The CDR3 spans 15 residues. The CDR3 DNA reads TGTGCCAGCAGCTTGGGATTAGCGGGAGGGTACGAGCAGTACTTC. Protein: CASSLGLAGGYEQYF.

V usage is TRBV7-7 and J usage is TRBJ2-1; TRBD1 matches 7 bases. The CDR3 is 17 amino acids. V was clipped by 6 bases and J by 0 bases; unmatched bases: 11. Germline V CDR1 and CDR2: SSHAT, FNYEAQ (reference sequence). Written as DNA, the CDR3 is TGTGCCAGCAGTCAGGGTGTGACAGGGAGCTCCTACAATGAGCAGTTCTTC. Amino acid sequence: CASSQGVTGSSYNEQFF.

The chain joins TRBV9 to TRBJ2-3; TRBD1 matches 9 bases. CDR1 and CDR2 (germline): SGDLS, YYNGEE. V shed 3 bases, J shed 5 bases, and the junction held 10 bases outside the gene matches. The CDR3 spans 16 residues. DNA of the CDR3: TGTGCCAGCAGCGACCCCCGGACAGGGGTTGGAGATACGCAGTATTTT. Protein sequence: CASSDPRTGVGDTQYF.